This entry features one TCR beta chain sequence. The sample originates from a study of blood T cell repertoires in COVID-19. For the study at large: Acute-phase and convalescent COVID-19 samples originated in the United States, Italy and Spain. T cells, B-cell-depleted T cells, or PBMCs provided the cDNA or gDNA that served as material.

Original processing methods: Reference gene primer amplification gave nucleated cell count estimates. The repertoire was sequenced with immunoSEQ multiplex PCR; TCRdb's copy has only in-frame clones and lacks some. The V and J calls and the clone size are those of that table, but D and trimming were determined from the DNA. The sample has roughly 150,000 clones, 80% to 85% seen once. CDR3 length equals 14 residues. Trimming cost V 3 bases and J 2 bases, with 10 bases left between them. The germline CDR1 and CDR2 sequences are KGHSH and LQKENI. The rearrangement links TRBV18 to TRBJ1-1; a possible D gene is TRBD1 (6 bases). This clonotype was sampled from a human donor in a cohort sampled during active COVID-19. Sequences were obtained from peripheral blood. The CDR3 loop reads CASSPRTENTEAFF. CDR3 sequence (DNA): TGTGCCAGCTCACCCAGGACAGAAAACACTGAAGCTTTCTTT.